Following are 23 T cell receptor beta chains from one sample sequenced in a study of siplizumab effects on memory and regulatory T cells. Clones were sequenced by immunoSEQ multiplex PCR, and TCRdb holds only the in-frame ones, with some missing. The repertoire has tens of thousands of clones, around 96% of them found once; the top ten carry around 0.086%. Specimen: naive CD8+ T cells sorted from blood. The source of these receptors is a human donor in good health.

The CDR3 sequence: CSVEEGGNYGYTF. CDR3 bases: TGCAGCGTTGAGGAGGGGGGTAACTATGGCTACACCTTC. This chain connects TRBV29-1 to TRBJ1-2, with D perhaps matching TRBD1 (6 bases). The germline V gene encodes CDR1 SQVTM and CDR2 ANQGSEA. The V and J ends lost 3 bases and 1 base respectively, with 9 bases between them. This CDR3 has 13 amino acids. The complete variable domain, with remaining parts taken from reference TRBV29-1 and TRBJ1-2, reads SAVISQKPSRDICQRGTSLTIQCQVDSQVTMMFWYRQQPGQSLTLIATANQGSEATYESGFVIDKFPISRPNLTFSTLTVSNMSPEDSSIYLCSVEEGGNYGYTFGSGTRLTVV.

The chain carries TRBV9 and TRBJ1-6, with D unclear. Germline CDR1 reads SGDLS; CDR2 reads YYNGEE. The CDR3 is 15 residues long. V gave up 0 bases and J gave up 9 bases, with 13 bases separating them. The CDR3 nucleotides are TGTGCCAGCAGCGTAGTCGGGGTAGCGGTTTCACCCCTCCACTTT. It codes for CASSVVGVAVSPLHF.

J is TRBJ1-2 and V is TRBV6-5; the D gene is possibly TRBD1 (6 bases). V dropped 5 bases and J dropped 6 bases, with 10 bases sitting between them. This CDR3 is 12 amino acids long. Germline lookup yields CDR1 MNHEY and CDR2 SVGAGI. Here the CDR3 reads CASSQGGNGYTF. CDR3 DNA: TGTGCCAGCAGTCAAGGGGGAAATGGCTACACCTTC.

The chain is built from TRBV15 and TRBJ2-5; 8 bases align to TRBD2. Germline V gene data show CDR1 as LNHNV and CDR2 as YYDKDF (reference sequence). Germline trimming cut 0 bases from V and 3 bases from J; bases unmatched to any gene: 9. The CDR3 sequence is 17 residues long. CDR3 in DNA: TGTGCCACCAGCAGAGATGTAGCCAGCGGGGGTGAAGAGACCCAGTACTTC. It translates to CATSRDVASGGEETQYF.

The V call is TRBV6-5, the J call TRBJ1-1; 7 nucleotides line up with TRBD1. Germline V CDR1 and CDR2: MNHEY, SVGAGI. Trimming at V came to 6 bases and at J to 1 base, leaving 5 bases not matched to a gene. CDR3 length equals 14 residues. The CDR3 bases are TGTGCCAGCAGAAACAGGGGATCGAACACTGAAGCTTTCTTT. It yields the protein CASRNRGSNTEAFF.

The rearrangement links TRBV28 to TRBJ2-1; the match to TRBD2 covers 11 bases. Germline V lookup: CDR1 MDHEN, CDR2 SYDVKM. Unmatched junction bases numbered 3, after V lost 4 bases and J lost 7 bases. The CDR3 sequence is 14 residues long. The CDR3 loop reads CASSSGLAVNEQFF. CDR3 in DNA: TGTGCCAGCAGTTCGGGACTAGCGGTAAATGAGCAGTTCTTC.

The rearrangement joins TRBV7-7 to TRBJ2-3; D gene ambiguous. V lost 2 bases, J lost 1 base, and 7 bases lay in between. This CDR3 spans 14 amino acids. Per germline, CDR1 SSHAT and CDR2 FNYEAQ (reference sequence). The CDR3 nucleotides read TGTGCCAGCAGCTTATATGGGGGCACAGATACGCAGTATTTT. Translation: CASSLYGGTDTQYF.

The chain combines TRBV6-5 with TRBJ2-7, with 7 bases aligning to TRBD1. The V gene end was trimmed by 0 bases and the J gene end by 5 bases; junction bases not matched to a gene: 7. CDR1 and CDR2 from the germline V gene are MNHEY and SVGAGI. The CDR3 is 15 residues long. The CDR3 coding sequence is TGTGCCAGCAGTTACTCTGACAGGGTAGTAGACGAGCAGTACTTC. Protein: CASSYSDRVVDEQYF.

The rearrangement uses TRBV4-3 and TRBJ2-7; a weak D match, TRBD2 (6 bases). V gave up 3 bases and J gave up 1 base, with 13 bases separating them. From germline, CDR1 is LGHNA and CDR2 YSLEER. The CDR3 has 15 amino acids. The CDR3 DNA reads TGCGCCAGCAGCCACACCGCGGGGTTTTCCTACGAGCAGTACTTC. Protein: CASSHTAGFSYEQYF.

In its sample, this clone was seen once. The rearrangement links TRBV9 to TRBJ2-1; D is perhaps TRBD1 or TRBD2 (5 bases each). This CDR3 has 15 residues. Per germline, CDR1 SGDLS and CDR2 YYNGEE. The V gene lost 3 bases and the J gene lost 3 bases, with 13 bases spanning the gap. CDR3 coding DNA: TGTGCCAGCAGCGGCCGGGACGGATACTACAATGAGCAGTTCTTC. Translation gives CASSGRDGYYNEQFF.

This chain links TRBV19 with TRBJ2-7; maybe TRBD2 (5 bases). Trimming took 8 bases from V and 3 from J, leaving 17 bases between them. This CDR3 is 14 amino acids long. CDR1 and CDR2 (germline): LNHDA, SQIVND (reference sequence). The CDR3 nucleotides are TGTGCCAGTGTGGATGCGGTAGGAGGCTACGAGCAGTACTTC. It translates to CASVDAVGGYEQYF.

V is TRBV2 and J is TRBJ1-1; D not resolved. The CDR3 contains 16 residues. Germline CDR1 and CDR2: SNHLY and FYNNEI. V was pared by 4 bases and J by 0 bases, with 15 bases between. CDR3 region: CASSVREGRMNTEAFF. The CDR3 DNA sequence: TGTGCCAGCAGTGTGAGGGAAGGACGAATGAACACTGAAGCTTTCTTT.

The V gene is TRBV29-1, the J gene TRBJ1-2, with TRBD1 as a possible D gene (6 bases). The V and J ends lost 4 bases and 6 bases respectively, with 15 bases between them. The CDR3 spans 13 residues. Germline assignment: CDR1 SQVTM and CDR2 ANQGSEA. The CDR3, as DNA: TGCAGCGTTGGAGAAGGGGGAAAGGATGGCTACACCTTC. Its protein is CSVGEGGKDGYTF.

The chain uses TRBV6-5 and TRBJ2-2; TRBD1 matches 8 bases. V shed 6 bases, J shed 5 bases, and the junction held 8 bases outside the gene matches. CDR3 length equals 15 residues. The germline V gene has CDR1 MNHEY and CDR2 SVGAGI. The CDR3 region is CASSNRDRLTGELFF. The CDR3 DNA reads TGTGCCAGCAGCAACCGGGACAGGTTAACCGGGGAGCTGTTTTTT.

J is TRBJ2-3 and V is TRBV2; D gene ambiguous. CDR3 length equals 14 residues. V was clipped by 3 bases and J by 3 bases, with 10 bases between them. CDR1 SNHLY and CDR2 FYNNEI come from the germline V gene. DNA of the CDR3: TGTGCCAGCAGTGATGCCCTGGGGACAGATACGCAGTATTTT. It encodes CASSDALGTDTQYF.

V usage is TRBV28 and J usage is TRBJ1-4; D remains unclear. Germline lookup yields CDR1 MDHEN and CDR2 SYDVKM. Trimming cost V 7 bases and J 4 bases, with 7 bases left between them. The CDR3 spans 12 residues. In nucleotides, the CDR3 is TGTGCCAGCAATGAATATAATGAAAAACTGTTTTTT. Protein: CASNEYNEKLFF.

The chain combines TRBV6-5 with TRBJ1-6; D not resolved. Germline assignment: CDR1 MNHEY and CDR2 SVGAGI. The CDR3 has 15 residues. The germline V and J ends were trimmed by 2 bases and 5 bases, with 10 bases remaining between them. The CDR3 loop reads CASSYGGENNSPLHF. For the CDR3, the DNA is TGTGCCAGCAGTTACGGCGGGGAAAATAATTCACCCCTCCACTTT.

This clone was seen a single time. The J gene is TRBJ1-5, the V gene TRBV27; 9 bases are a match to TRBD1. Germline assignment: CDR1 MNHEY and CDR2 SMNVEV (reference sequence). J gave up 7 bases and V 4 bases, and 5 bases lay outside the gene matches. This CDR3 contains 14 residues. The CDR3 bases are TGTGCCAGCAGTTCCGGACAGGGGAGGCAGCCCCAGCATTTT. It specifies CASSSGQGRQPQHF.

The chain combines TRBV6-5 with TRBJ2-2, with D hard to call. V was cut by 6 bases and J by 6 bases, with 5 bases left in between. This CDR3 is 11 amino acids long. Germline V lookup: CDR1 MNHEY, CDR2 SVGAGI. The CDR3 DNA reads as TGTGCCAGCAGCAGCTCCGGGGAGCTGTTTTTT. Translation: CASSSSGELFF.

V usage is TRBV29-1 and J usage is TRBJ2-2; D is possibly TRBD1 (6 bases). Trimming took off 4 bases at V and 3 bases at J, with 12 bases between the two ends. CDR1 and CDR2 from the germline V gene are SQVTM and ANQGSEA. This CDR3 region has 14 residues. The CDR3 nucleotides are TGCAGCGTTGCCGAGCAGGGGTACACCGGGGAGCTGTTTTTT. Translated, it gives CSVAEQGYTGELFF.

The CDR3 bases are TGTGCCAGCAGTTCGATAGAATACGAGCAGTACTTC. Amino acids: CASSSIEYEQYF. J is TRBJ2-7 and V is TRBV28; D unresolved. The CDR3 runs 12 residues. V lost 4 bases and J 4 bases, leaving 8 bases between the germline ends. Germline CDR1 MDHEN, CDR2 SYDVKM. The whole variable domain, remainder taken from reference TRBV28 and TRBJ2-7, is DVKVTQSSRYLVKRTGEKVFLECVQDMDHENMFWYRQDPGLGLRLIYFSYDVKMKEKGDIPEGYSVSREKKERFSLILESASTNQTSMYLCASSSIEYEQYFGPGTRLTVT.

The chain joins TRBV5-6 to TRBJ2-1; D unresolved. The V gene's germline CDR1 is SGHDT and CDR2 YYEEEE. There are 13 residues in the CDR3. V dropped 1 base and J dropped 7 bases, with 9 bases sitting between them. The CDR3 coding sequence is TGTGCCAGCAGCTTGAGCCGTTGGAATGAGCAGTTCTTC. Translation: CASSLSRWNEQFF.

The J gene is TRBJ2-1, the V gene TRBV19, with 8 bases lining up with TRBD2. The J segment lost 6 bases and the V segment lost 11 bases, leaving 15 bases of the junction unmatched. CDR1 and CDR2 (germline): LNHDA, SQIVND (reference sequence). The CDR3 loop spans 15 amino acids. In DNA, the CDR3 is TGTGCCTCTAGGGTGCGGGGGGCCCCCCCCAATGAGCAGTTCTTC. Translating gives CASRVRGAPPNEQFF.